This T cell receptor beta chain was captured by sequencing in a study of STAT3 mutations in large granular lymphocyte leukemia. Across the whole study: Among longitudinally sequenced T-LGLL patients, roughly half had canonical activating STAT3 mutations detected. More than half of T-LGLL patients received immunosuppressive therapy. Overall study results and limits: Persisting codominant clonotypes may have hidden a small pathogenic clone. Variable sampling intervals and differing treatment regimens complicated linking therapy response to TCR clonal burden changes. At least one immunodominant TCR beta clonotype appeared in every T-cell large granular lymphocyte leukemia patient.

Sequencing was performed with immunoSEQ multiplex PCR; in TCRdb, only in-frame clones are kept and a portion is missing. This sample carries about 2,500 clones, roughly nine tenths of them seen once, and the ten largest clones take more than 85%. The CDR3 is 16 amino acids. Germline loops: CDR1 LNHDA, CDR2 SQIVND (reference sequence). Trimming took 3 bases from V and 2 from J, leaving 14 bases between them. This clone was observed a single time. No antigen is known for it. The gene calls are TRBV19 and TRBJ1-3, with D perhaps TRBD1 (5 bases). The sample was peripheral blood mononuclear cells. This sequence was found in a woman between 65 and 79 years old with T-cell large granular lymphocyte leukemia. Some clones in this sample may be carry-over from other donors' samples. CDR3 nucleotides: TGTGCCAGTAGTATGGGACTCGAAGTTCCTGGAAACACCATATATTTT. Amino acid sequence: CASSMGLEVPGNTIYF.